What follows are 27 T cell receptor beta chains derived from one specimen sequenced in a study of T cells in tuberculosis. Repertoires were generated with immunoSEQ multiplex PCR, while TCRdb's copy carries only in-frame clones and drops some. Among 30,000 to 40,000 clones listed, under 98% were seen once. What was sequenced was PBMCs. Receptor source: a donor aged 10 to 29 with latent tuberculosis or without tuberculosis infection.

The CDR3 DNA sequence: TGTGCCAGCACCCAGGAAAGCGGGGGGATTTACGAGCAGTACTTC. This codes for CASTQESGGIYEQYF. The chain links TRBV7-9 to TRBJ2-7, with 9 positions matching TRBD2. Germline V gene sequence: CDR1 SEHNR, CDR2 FQNEAQ (reference sequence). The length of the CDR3 is 15 residues. The V and J ends lost 7 bases and 4 bases, in that order; junction bases with no gene match: 11.

The count of this clone is one. J is TRBJ1-1 and V is TRBV10-2; D gene unclear. This CDR3 contains 14 residues. V was trimmed by 2 bases and J by 5 bases, leaving 12 bases between them. The germline CDR1 and CDR2 sequences are WSHSY and SAAADI. CDR3 sequence: CASSEDEGWTEAFF. DNA for the CDR3: TGCGCCAGCAGTGAGGACGAGGGATGGACTGAAGCTTTCTTT.

The chain is built from TRBV2 and TRBJ2-7, with 7 bases matching TRBD1. V lost 4 bases, J lost 5 bases, and 8 bases stayed unmatched. Germline V CDR1 and CDR2: SNHLY, FYNNEI. The length of the CDR3 is 14 residues. The CDR3 protein is CASSGNRGTDEQYF. The DNA for the CDR3 is TGTGCCAGCAGTGGGAACAGGGGAACCGACGAGCAGTACTTC.

This chain links TRBV9 with TRBJ1-3; no clear D gene. The V gene lost 4 bases and the J gene lost 0 bases, with 5 bases spanning the gap. This CDR3 contains 13 residues. CDR1 and CDR2 (germline): SGDLS, YYNGEE. CDR3 loop: CASSPLSGNTIYF. CDR3 nucleotides: TGTGCCAGCAGCCCTCTCTCTGGAAACACCATATATTTT.

The rearrangement joins TRBV28 to TRBJ2-2; no clear D. The CDR3 sequence is 14 residues long. V was clipped by 8 bases and J by 5 bases, with 15 bases between them. Germline CDR1 MDHEN, CDR2 SYDVKM. The CDR3 is CASRTHSRTGELFF. The CDR3 nucleotides read TGTGCCAGCCGAACCCACAGTAGGACCGGGGAGCTGTTTTTT.

The chain uses TRBV4-1 and TRBJ2-5, with TRBD1 matching 7 bases. Germline V lookup: CDR1 MGHRA, CDR2 YSYEKL. The CDR3 consists of 13 residues. The junction had 1 base not matched to a gene; V was cut back by 6 bases and J by 0 bases. This CDR3 is CASSGQDQETQYF. CDR3 sequence (DNA): TGCGCCAGCAGTGGACAGGACCAAGAGACCCAGTACTTC.

DNA of the CDR3: TGTGCCAGTAGTAGCCTTACAGGGGACATGAACACTGAAGCTTTCTTT. Translation gives CASSSLTGDMNTEAFF. The rearrangement joins TRBV19 to TRBJ1-1; 7 bases are a match to TRBD1. Germline assignment: CDR1 LNHDA and CDR2 SQIVND (reference sequence). CDR3 length: 16 amino acids. J lost 0 bases, V lost 4 bases, and 8 bases had no gene match.

The chain uses TRBV11-3 and TRBJ2-3; D might be TRBD2 (5 bases). The germline V gene has CDR1 SGHNT and CDR2 YENEEA. Deletions cut 5 bases from V and 2 bases from J, with 17 bases between. CDR3 length: 16 residues. CDR3 loop: CASSPNFGGPTDTQYF. CDR3 bases: TGTGCCAGCAGCCCTAATTTTGGAGGCCCCACAGATACGCAGTATTTT.

This clone is termed large. The chain is built from TRBV9 and TRBJ1-2; D is undetermined. CDR3 length: 11 amino acids. The V gene lost 3 bases and the J gene lost 8 bases, with 8 bases spanning the gap. Germline values: CDR1 SGDLS, CDR2 YYNGEE. The DNA of the CDR3 is TGTGCCAGCAGCGGGATGAGGGGCTACACCTTC. It specifies CASSGMRGYTF.

The chain employs TRBV2 and TRBJ2-7; a possible D gene is TRBD1 (6 bases). Germline V lookup: CDR1 SNHLY, CDR2 FYNNEI. The CDR3 spans 13 residues. V shed 9 bases and J shed 5 bases, with 17 bases lying between them. CDR3 amino acids: CASGISTGNEQYF. The CDR3 DNA is TGTGCCAGTGGGATCTCAACAGGGAACGAGCAGTACTTC.

The rearrangement uses TRBV7-9 and TRBJ2-7; no clear D. CDR1 SEHNR and CDR2 FQNEAQ come from the germline V gene (reference sequence). The CDR3 is made up of 12 amino acids. The V end lost 5 bases, the J end lost 6 bases, and 11 bases lay between the germline ends. This chain's CDR3 is CASSPPGGEQYF. In nucleotides, the CDR3 is TGTGCCAGCAGCCCCCCTGGCGGCGAGCAGTACTTC.

The gene calls are TRBV4-2 and TRBJ1-1, with D perhaps matching TRBD1 (6 bases). The CDR3 contains 19 residues. V shed 0 bases and J shed 1 base, with 21 bases lying between them. Germline assignment: CDR1 LGHNA and CDR2 YNFKEQ. CDR3 bases: TGTGCCAGCAGCCAAGATCTAACTTGGGACATAAGGTCGAACACTGAAGCTTTCTTT. Its protein is CASSQDLTWDIRSNTEAFF.

In its sample, this clone was seen once. The chain is built from TRBV15 and TRBJ2-7, with TRBD1 identical over 7 bases. The CDR3 consists of 13 residues. With 1 base clipped from V and 5 bases from J, the junction kept 2 bases outside the gene matches. Germline CDR1 is LNHNV and CDR2 is YYDKDF (reference sequence). CDR3 protein: CATSRVQGNEQYF. CDR3 coding DNA: TGTGCCACCAGCAGAGTACAGGGGAACGAGCAGTACTTC.

This chain joins TRBV7-2 and TRBJ1-1; D uncertain. CDR1 is SGHTA and CDR2 is FQGNSA in the germline V gene. There are 14 residues in the CDR3. Trimming stripped 1 base from V and 3 bases from J, with 9 bases between. The CDR3 loop is CASSLVAPDTEAFF. CDR3 coding DNA: TGTGCCAGCAGCTTAGTAGCGCCTGACACTGAAGCTTTCTTT. The whole variable domain, remainder taken from reference TRBV7-2 and TRBJ1-1, is GAGVSQSPSNKVTEKGKDVELRCDPISGHTALYWYRQSLGQGLEFLIYFQGNSAPDKSGLPSDRFSAERTGGSVSTLTIQRTQQEDSAVYLCASSLVAPDTEAFFGQGTRLTVV.

The V call is TRBV28, the J call TRBJ1-2; tentatively, D is TRBD1 (5 bases). Germline lookup yields CDR1 MDHEN and CDR2 SYDVKM. V lost 3 bases to trimming and J lost 2 bases, with 7 bases between them. CDR3 length: 13 residues. The DNA for the CDR3 is TGTGCCAGCAGTTTGCGGGGGAACTATGGCTACACCTTC. Amino acids: CASSLRGNYGYTF.

V is TRBV7-2 and J is TRBJ2-3; D is perhaps TRBD2 (5 bases). Between the trimmed V and J ends, which lost 5 bases and 2 bases, there was a span of 11 bases. This CDR3 has 14 amino acids. The V gene's germline CDR1 is SGHTA and CDR2 FQGNSA. This CDR3 reads CASSVTRDTDTQYF. In DNA, the CDR3 is TGTGCCAGCAGCGTAACTAGGGACACAGATACGCAGTATTTT.

This clone has a single count. The chain carries TRBV27 and TRBJ2-7; TRBD2 matches 12 bases. This CDR3 comprises 16 residues. Germline trimming cut 1 base from V and 2 bases from J; bases unmatched to any gene: 3. Germline V lookup: CDR1 MNHEY, CDR2 SMNVEV (reference sequence). CDR3 nucleotides: TGTGCCAGCAGTTTATTCACTAGCGGGAGGCCCTACGAGCAGTACTTC. This encodes CASSLFTSGRPYEQYF.

Comments on this clone: The sample has other DNA sequences that encode this CDR3 too. This chain uses TRBV12-2 with TRBJ1-2. TRBV12-2 counts as a pseudogene. CDR3 length: 13 residues. The CDR3 DNA sequence: TGTGCAAGTCGCCCGAGCCCGGGCTATGGCTACACCTTC. Encoded protein: CASRPSPGYGYTF.

The V call is TRBV10-3, the J call TRBJ1-1; 7 positions agree with TRBD1. The CDR3 totals 16 residues. Per the germline V gene, CDR1 is ENHRY and CDR2 is SYGVKD. The J segment lost 0 bases and the V segment lost 5 bases, leaving 9 bases of the junction unmatched. CDR3 sequence reads: CAISSTTGLMNTEAFF. The CDR3 coding sequence is TGTGCCATCAGTTCAACGACAGGGCTAATGAACACTGAAGCTTTCTTT.

Worth noting for this clone: A junction end diverges from the germline sequence, so it may reflect a read error. The chain joins TRBV5-4 to TRBJ2-7; D is uncertain. The CDR3 has 14 amino acids. Germline lookup yields CDR1 SGHNT and CDR2 YYREEE (reference sequence). The CDR3, as DNA: TGTGCCAGTAGCTCGCCGGAGTCCACCTACGAGCAGTACTTC. It specifies CASSSPESTYEQYF.

The rearrangement links TRBV6-1 to TRBJ2-2; D is ambiguous. Germline V gene lookup returns CDR1 MNHNS and CDR2 SASEGT. Trimming removed 9 bases at V and 1 base at J, with 9 bases between. The CDR3 has 13 amino acids. CDR3 in DNA: TGTGCCAGTGCACTACAGAACACCGGGGAGCTGTTTTTT. Its translation is CASALQNTGELFF.

This sequence joins TRBV4-1 and TRBJ2-5; TRBD2 might be the D (6 bases). V was trimmed by 4 bases and J by 1 base, leaving 10 bases between them. The V gene's germline CDR1 is MGHRA and CDR2 YSYEKL. The CDR3 runs to 14 residues. CDR3 sequence (DNA): TGCGCCAGCAGCCCCAGGGACTTCCAAGAGACCCAGTACTTC. This gives the protein CASSPRDFQETQYF.

The chain carries TRBV11-2 and TRBJ1-4, with D perhaps TRBD1 (5 bases). The germline gives CDR1 SGHAT, CDR2 FQNNGV. The CDR3 contains 13 residues. The V gene lost 0 bases and the J gene lost 6 bases, with 5 bases spanning the gap. The CDR3: CASSLDRDEKLFF. Here the CDR3 DNA reads TGTGCCAGCAGCTTAGACAGGGATGAAAAACTGTTTTTT.

This chain links TRBV28 with TRBJ2-1; D remains ambiguous. The CDR3 runs 11 residues. Deletions cut 4 bases from V and 9 bases from J, with 7 bases between. Germline assignment: CDR1 MDHEN and CDR2 SYDVKM. The CDR3 coding sequence is TGTGCCAGCAGTTCCCCAGTTGAGCAGTTCTTC. Its protein product is CASSSPVEQFF.

V usage is TRBV5-1 and J usage is TRBJ1-2; the match to TRBD1 covers 10 bases. V shed 0 bases, J shed 4 bases, and the junction held 3 bases outside the gene matches. The CDR3 has 15 amino acids. The germline gives CDR1 SGHRS, CDR2 YFSETQ. CDR3 coding DNA: TGCGCCAGCAGCTTGGTAGACAGGGGGCTCTATGGCTACACCTTC. Residues: CASSLVDRGLYGYTF.

The chain recombines TRBV30 with TRBJ2-7; a weak D match, TRBD2 (5 bases). The length of the CDR3 is 12 residues. The germline V and J ends were trimmed by 7 bases and 1 base, with 11 bases remaining between them. The germline gives CDR1 GTSNPN, CDR2 SVGIG (reference sequence). In DNA form, the CDR3 reads TGTGCCTATGGACTCACTTCCTACGAGCAGTACTTC. Residues: CAYGLTSYEQYF.

The rearrangement links TRBV28 to TRBJ2-4, with TRBD1 as a possible D gene (5 bases). V gave up 7 bases and J gave up 1 base, with 14 bases separating them. This CDR3 spans 15 amino acids. Germline CDR1 is MDHEN and CDR2 is SYDVKM. The CDR3 reads CASNHRYGAKNIQYF. CDR3 in DNA: TGTGCCAGCAACCACAGGTACGGGGCCAAAAACATTCAGTACTTC.